The rows below give T cell receptor beta chains drawn from one sample of a study of blood T cell repertoires in COVID-19. Profiled with immunoSEQ multiplex PCR; TCRdb holds only in-frame clones, not every one. The table includes hundreds of thousands of clones, about 90% detected once. Sample: PBMCs or T cells enriched from blood (not recorded which). The receptors originated from a woman aged 30 to 39 who had recovered from COVID-19. CDR3s include the opening cysteine and the closing phenylalanine or tryptophan. D genes are given only for firm matches. Rows may omit the clone size; those that give it use once, few, many or a size class.

clone_size,d_call,cdr3_length,j_call,v_call,cdr3_nt,cdr3_aa
NA,NA,15,TRBJ1-4,TRBV6-5,TGTGCCAGCAGTTATAGGCAGGGGAAGGATGAAAAACTGTTTTTT,CASSYRQGKDEKLFF
NA,NA,16,TRBJ1-6,TRBV23-1,TGCGCCAGCAGTCAAATCCCTGGGGCTGGGAATTCACCCCTCCACTTT,CASSQIPGAGNSPLHF
NA,TRBD1,20,TRBJ1-4,TRBV3-1/TRBV3-2,TGTGCCAGCAGCCAAGATCGTTATGGGGACAGCCCCCCAACTAATGAAAAACTGTTTTTT,CASSQDRYGDSPPTNEKLFF
few,NA,14,TRBJ1-2,TRBV2,TGTGCCAGCAGCGCGGACACGACTAACTATGGCTACACCTTC,CASSADTTNYGYTF
NA,TRBD2,15,TRBJ2-3,TRBV30,TGTGCCTGGAGGACGGGGGGGACTATGGCAGATACGCAGTATTTT,CAWRTGGTMADTQYF
NA,NA,16,TRBJ1-1,TRBV7-9,TGTGCCAGCAGCTCCCCCCGTGAGCGCCTGAACACTGAAGCTTTCTTT,CASSSPRERLNTEAFF
few,NA,13,TRBJ1-2,TRBV29-1,TGCAGCGTTGGGTTGGCAGAAGACTATGGCTACACCTTC,CSVGLAEDYGYTF
NA,NA,15,TRBJ1-2,TRBV5-6,TGTGCCAGCAGCTTGATCACTAGCTCAAACTATGGCTACACCTTC,CASSLITSSNYGYTF
NA,TRBD2,16,TRBJ2-2,TRBV5-5,TGTGCCAGCAGCTCCCCAGCTAGCGGAAACACCGGGGAGCTGTTTTTT,CASSSPASGNTGELFF
NA,NA,14,TRBJ2-2,TRBV19,TGTGCCAGTAGAAACGGGGGGCCCACCGGGGAGCTGTTTTTT,CASRNGGPTGELFF
NA,NA,12,TRBJ1-2,TRBV9,TGTGCCAGCAGCGACACAGTATATGGCTACACCTTC,CASSDTVYGYTF
NA,TRBD1,15,TRBJ1-2,TRBV5-4,TGTGCCAGCAGCTTGGCCCTGACAGGGAACTATGGCTACACCTTC,CASSLALTGNYGYTF
NA,NA,11,TRBJ2-7,TRBV6-6,TGTGCCAGCTCAGGGGGGTACGAGCAGTACTTC,CASSGGYEQYF
NA,TRBD2,18,TRBJ2-5,TRBV4-3,TGCGCCAGCAGCCAAGAGGGACTCGCGGGGGGGCTGGGGGAGACCCAGTACTTC,CASSQEGLAGGLGETQYF
NA,NA,17,TRBJ1-1,TRBV19,TGTGCCAGTAGTCTCCGTCGGGGAGGAGCCATGAACACTGAAGCTTTCTTT,CASSLRRGGAMNTEAFF
NA,NA,13,TRBJ2-5,TRBV5-4,TGTGCCAGCAGCTTGACAGGCCTAGAGACCCAGTACTTC,CASSLTGLETQYF
NA,NA,10,TRBJ2-5,TRBV25-1,TGTGCCAGCAGTCATGAGACCCAGTACTTC,CASSHETQYF
NA,TRBD1,16,TRBJ2-1,TRBV5-5,TGTGCCAGCAGCTTGGCCTTAGGGACAGATTACAATGAGCAGTTCTTC,CASSLALGTDYNEQFF
NA,NA,14,TRBJ1-2,TRBV19,TGTGCCAGTAGTATTCAAGGGGACACCTATGGCTACACCTTC,CASSIQGDTYGYTF
NA,NA,13,TRBJ1-3,TRBV10-2,TGCGCCAGTTTCAGGGGCGAGGGAAACACCATATATTTT,CASFRGEGNTIYF
NA,TRBD2,14,TRBJ2-1,TRBV28,TGTGCCAGCAGTACTAGCGGGGAATACAATGAGCAGTTCTTC,CASSTSGEYNEQFF
NA,TRBD1,17,TRBJ1-4,TRBV15,TGTGCCACCAGGCAACCGGGACAGGGCATCTCTAATGAAAAACTGTTTTTT,CATRQPGQGISNEKLFF
NA,TRBD1,16,TRBJ1-6,TRBV30,TGTGCCTGGAGCGCTGGACAGGGGGCCGGGAATTCACCCCTCCACTTT,CAWSAGQGAGNSPLHF
NA,NA,14,TRBJ1-6,TRBV3-1/TRBV3-2,TGTGCCAGCAGCCAAGCAGGGCTAGGGTCACCCCTCCACTTT,CASSQAGLGSPLHF
NA,NA,16,TRBJ2-3,TRBV29-1,TGCAGCGTCACAGGACTGGGGACTTCCGTCACAGATACGCAGTATTTT,CSVTGLGTSVTDTQYF
NA,NA,13,TRBJ2-7,TRBV9,TGTGCCAGCAGCGTAGCCGGGGACTACGAGCAGTACTTC,CASSVAGDYEQYF
NA,TRBD1,11,TRBJ1-1,TRBV3-1/TRBV3-2,TGTGCCAGCAGCCAAGGTGGGACAGCTGCTTGG,CASSQGGTAAW
NA,TRBD2,21,TRBJ2-7,TRBV24-1,TGTGCCACCAGTGAGCTACCCCGCGGACTAGCGGGGGGGGCCGACTCCTACGAGCAGTACTTC,CATSELPRGLAGGADSYEQYF
NA,TRBD2,16,TRBJ2-5,TRBV7-9,TGTGCCAGCAGCACAAGGACTAGCGGGGCCGTCTCAAGCCAGTACTTC,CASSTRTSGAVSSQYF
NA,TRBD2,16,TRBJ2-2,TRBV19,TGTGCCAGTAAACTGCTAGCGGGGTCGAACACCGGGGAGCTGTTTTTT,CASKLLAGSNTGELFF
NA,NA,16,TRBJ1-6,TRBV5-1,TGCGCCAGCAGCTTGGACAGTCGCCTACTTAATTCACCCCTCCACTTT,CASSLDSRLLNSPLHF
NA,NA,17,TRBJ1-2,TRBV28,TGTGCCAGCAGTCCACCCGGGCGGATTGGGGAGAGCTATGGCTACACCTTC,CASSPPGRIGESYGYTF
NA,NA,18,TRBJ1-2,TRBV5-1,TGCGCCAGCAGCTTGATCTCTGGACGGGGGTCAGCTAACTATGGCTACACCTTC,CASSLISGRGSANYGYTF
few,TRBD1,14,TRBJ2-7,TRBV24-1,TGTGCCACCAGTTCGGACAGGTCAGAGTACGAGCAGTACTTC,CATSSDRSEYEQYF
NA,TRBD1,16,TRBJ2-5,TRBV2,TGTGCCAGCAGTGAAATCGGGGCAGGGGGCGGAGAGACCCAGTACTTC,CASSEIGAGGGETQYF
NA,NA,13,TRBJ1-1,TRBV28,TGTGCCAGCAGGGACAGTATGAACACTGAAGCTTTCTTT,CASRDSMNTEAFF
once,TRBD1,16,TRBJ2-5,TRBV11-2,TGTGCCAGCAGCTCGAGGACAGGGGGGTACCAAGAGACCCAGTACTTC,CASSSRTGGYQETQYF
NA,NA,13,TRBJ2-5,TRBV11-3,TGTGCCAGCAGCCGGACCAGGGGAGAGACCCAGTACTTC,CASSRTRGETQYF
NA,NA,13,TRBJ1-6,TRBV30,TGTGCCTGGAGGGGGGGAAAGGATTCACCCCTCCACTTT,CAWRGGKDSPLHF
NA,TRBD1,15,TRBJ2-7,TRBV18,TGTGCCAGCTCACCAGGGGGGACAGGGTTTTACGAGCAGTACTTC,CASSPGGTGFYEQYF
NA,TRBD1,17,TRBJ1-2,TRBV5-5,TGTGCCAGCAGCTTGGAATTTTTGGGACAGGGAAAGGATGGCTACACCTTC,CASSLEFLGQGKDGYTF
once,TRBD1,14,TRBJ2-4,TRBV2,TGTGCCAGCAGGCCCCGAGGGGGCGTAGACATTCAGTACTTC,CASRPRGGVDIQYF
NA,NA,12,TRBJ2-5,TRBV24-1,TGTGCCACCAGTGACCGTCAAGAGACCCAGTACTTC,CATSDRQETQYF
NA,TRBD2,16,TRBJ2-2,TRBV15,TGTGCCACCAGCAGAGACCCCGGGGGGGGCACCGGGGAGCTGTTTTTT,CATSRDPGGGTGELFF
NA,NA,15,TRBJ2-7,TRBV27,TGTGCCAGCAGTTTGGAGGGGCTTAGCTCCTACGAGCAGTACTTC,CASSLEGLSSYEQYF
NA,NA,12,TRBJ2-5,TRBV12-3/TRBV12-4,TGTGCCAGCAGTTTATTCAGGCAGACCCAGTACTTC,CASSLFRQTQYF
NA,TRBD1,14,TRBJ1-2,TRBV6-5,TGTGCCAGCAGTTCACTGACAGGGTACCATGGCTACACCTTC,CASSSLTGYHGYTF
NA,NA,15,TRBJ2-5,TRBV15,TGTGCCACCAGCAGAGATCAGGGGGGAGAAGAGACCCAGTACTTC,CATSRDQGGEETQYF
NA,TRBD2,15,TRBJ2-7,TRBV4-1,TGCGCCAGCAGCCAAGGTAGCGGGGGTTTAAGGGAGCAGTACTTC,CASSQGSGGLREQYF